This is a list of T cell receptor beta chains from one sample in a study of blood T cells in healthy people across ages. TCRdb used MiXCR to reprocess the 5' RACE reads, holding one entry per CDR3 protein. The sample shows around 700,000 distinct CDR3 sequences, just under 25% of them seen only once. This same sample was also taken into another study, of T cells of mothers and their children.

Sequencing used blood. The receptors shown here come from a boy younger than 18 in good health. The CDR3 runs from the conserved cysteine through the conserved F or W. The order of the fields is V gene, CDR3 length, clone size, J gene, D gene, CDR3 DNA, CDR3 protein. A D gene is named only where the DNA matches it firmly. Rows give clone size only sometimes, using once, few, many, or a class for an expanded clone.

V gene: TRBV5-1; CDR3 length: 16; clone size: .; J gene: TRBJ2-5; D gene: TRBD2; CDR3 DNA: TGCGCCAGCAGCTCTCCCCAATTAGCGGGAGGCGGGACCCAGTACTTC; CDR3 protein: CASSSPQLAGGGTQYF
V gene: TRBV5-1; CDR3 length: 15; clone size: .; J gene: TRBJ1-4; D gene: .; CDR3 DNA: TGCGCCAGCAGCCCTGGGGGTTCAACTAATGAAAAACTGTTTTTT; CDR3 protein: CASSPGGSTNEKLFF
V gene: TRBV20-1; CDR3 length: 15; clone size: .; J gene: TRBJ2-1; D gene: TRBD2; CDR3 DNA: TGCAGTGCTAGTCCCGCTAGCGGGATCGTCAATGAGCAGTTCTTC; CDR3 protein: CSASPASGIVNEQFF
V gene: TRBV29-1; CDR3 length: 12; clone size: .; J gene: TRBJ1-1; D gene: .; CDR3 DNA: TGCAGCGTTGATAGTGTGAACACTGAAGTTTTCTTT; CDR3 protein: CSVDSVNTEVFF
V gene: TRBV29-1; CDR3 length: 16; clone size: few; J gene: TRBJ2-5; D gene: .; CDR3 DNA: TGCAGCGTTGAAGCCGTAAAGGGGACGATCCAAGAGACCCAGTACTTC; CDR3 protein: CSVEAVKGTIQETQYF
V gene: TRBV6-5; CDR3 length: 14; clone size: .; J gene: TRBJ2-1; D gene: .; CDR3 DNA: TGTGCCAGCAGCTGGGGACTGCCGAACAATGAGCAGTTCTTC; CDR3 protein: CASSWGLPNNEQFF
V gene: TRBV2; CDR3 length: 15; clone size: few; J gene: TRBJ2-1; D gene: .; CDR3 DNA: TGTGCCAGCGGCCGGGATTGGGGGGACCACAATGAGCAGTTCTTC; CDR3 protein: CASGRDWGDHNEQFF
V gene: TRBV6-5; CDR3 length: 18; clone size: .; J gene: TRBJ2-2; D gene: .; CDR3 DNA: TGTGCCAGCAGTTACTCTCGACAGGACCTTTCGAACACCGGGGAGCTGTTTTTT; CDR3 protein: CASSYSRQDLSNTGELFF
V gene: TRBV28; CDR3 length: 16; clone size: few; J gene: TRBJ2-1; D gene: TRBD2; CDR3 DNA: TGTGCCAGCAGTTTCCAAGGCCTAGCGGGAGGAAATGAGCAGTTCTTC; CDR3 protein: CASSFQGLAGGNEQFF
V gene: TRBV11-3; CDR3 length: 18; clone size: .; J gene: TRBJ1-2; D gene: .; CDR3 DNA: TGTGCCAGCAGCTTATCCCCCGACCACAGGGCGCCTAACTATGGCTACACCTTC; CDR3 protein: CASSLSPDHRAPNYGYTF
V gene: TRBV4-2; CDR3 length: 15; clone size: .; J gene: TRBJ1-1; D gene: TRBD1; CDR3 DNA: TGTGCCAGCAGCCAAGGATTGAGGGGGCTCTTGGAAGCTTTCTTT; CDR3 protein: CASSQGLRGLLEAFF
V gene: TRBV24-1; CDR3 length: 12; clone size: .; J gene: TRBJ2-3; D gene: .; CDR3 DNA: TGTGCCACCAGAGGGTGGGCAGATACGCAGTATTTT; CDR3 protein: CATRGWADTQYF
V gene: TRBV12-3/TRBV12-4; CDR3 length: 14; clone size: .; J gene: TRBJ2-1; D gene: .; CDR3 DNA: TGTGCCAGCAGTTTTAAGCAGGGTGGGAATGAGCAGTTCTTC; CDR3 protein: CASSFKQGGNEQFF
V gene: TRBV5-6; CDR3 length: 12; clone size: .; J gene: TRBJ2-1; D gene: TRBD2; CDR3 DNA: TGTGCCAGCAGCGGACGGGGGGGTGAGCAGTTCTTC; CDR3 protein: CASSGRGGEQFF
V gene: TRBV6-2/TRBV6-3; CDR3 length: 14; clone size: few; J gene: TRBJ2-7; D gene: .; CDR3 DNA: TGTGCCAGCAGCTTCCGGAGGGCAACCTACGAGCAGTACTTC; CDR3 protein: CASSFRRATYEQYF
V gene: TRBV12-3/TRBV12-4; CDR3 length: 11; clone size: .; J gene: TRBJ1-1; D gene: .; CDR3 DNA: TGTGCCAGCGGAGCCTTCCACCGGGCTTTCTTT; CDR3 protein: CASGAFHRAFF
V gene: TRBV20-1; CDR3 length: 11; clone size: .; J gene: TRBJ2-1; D gene: .; CDR3 DNA: TGCAGTGCTCCCTGGGGGGTTGAGCAGTTCTTC; CDR3 protein: CSAPWGVEQFF
V gene: TRBV5-1; CDR3 length: 15; clone size: few; J gene: TRBJ2-7; D gene: TRBD1; CDR3 DNA: TGCGCCAGCAGCTTGGGTGACAGGGACGCCTACGAGCAGTACTTC; CDR3 protein: CASSLGDRDAYEQYF
V gene: TRBV5-1; CDR3 length: 15; clone size: .; J gene: TRBJ2-7; D gene: .; CDR3 DNA: TGCGCCAGCACGGAAATCTCCAACGTGGGTCACGAGCAGTACTTC; CDR3 protein: CASTEISNVGHEQYF
V gene: TRBV20-1; CDR3 length: 14; clone size: few; J gene: TRBJ2-5; D gene: .; CDR3 DNA: TGCAGTGCTAGAGATCATTGGGGGCAAGAGACCCAGTACTTC; CDR3 protein: CSARDHWGQETQYF
V gene: TRBV4-3; CDR3 length: 15; clone size: .; J gene: TRBJ2-1; D gene: .; CDR3 DNA: TGCGCCAGCAGCCAAGAACAGGGTGGATTAAATGGGCAGTTCTTC; CDR3 protein: CASSQEQGGLNGQFF
V gene: TRBV7-2; CDR3 length: 15; clone size: .; J gene: TRBJ2-1; D gene: TRBD1; CDR3 DNA: TGTGCCAGCAGCTTAGGGACAGGGGTCTTAAGAGGGCAGTTCTTC; CDR3 protein: CASSLGTGVLRGQFF
V gene: TRBV7-2; CDR3 length: 12; clone size: .; J gene: TRBJ2-2; D gene: .; CDR3 DNA: TGTGCCAGCAGCACCCCCACCGGGGAGCTGTTTTTT; CDR3 protein: CASSTPTGELFF
V gene: TRBV11-2; CDR3 length: 17; clone size: .; J gene: TRBJ2-3; D gene: TRBD2; CDR3 DNA: TGTGCCAGCAGCTTAGATCTTCCTAGCGGGAGGACAGATACGCAGTATTTT; CDR3 protein: CASSLDLPSGRTDTQYF
V gene: TRBV28; CDR3 length: 14; clone size: few; J gene: TRBJ2-5; D gene: TRBD1; CDR3 DNA: TGTGCCAGCGAAGGGACAGGGGCCCGGGAGACCCAGTACTTC; CDR3 protein: CASEGTGARETQYF
V gene: TRBV29-1; CDR3 length: 12; clone size: .; J gene: TRBJ2-5; D gene: .; CDR3 DNA: TGCAGCGTCGCTCAGGGTGGAGAGACCCAGTACTTC; CDR3 protein: CSVAQGGETQYF
V gene: TRBV29-1; CDR3 length: 13; clone size: .; J gene: TRBJ2-3; D gene: .; CDR3 DNA: TGCAGCGTCGGAACCGGACAGCTCGCTCCGCAGTATTTT; CDR3 protein: CSVGTGQLAPQYF
V gene: TRBV28; CDR3 length: 14; clone size: few; J gene: TRBJ1-5; D gene: .; CDR3 DNA: TGTGCCAGCAATTTACGACCCGTCAATCAGCCCCAGCATTTT; CDR3 protein: CASNLRPVNQPQHF
V gene: TRBV12-3/TRBV12-4; CDR3 length: 15; clone size: .; J gene: TRBJ2-7; D gene: .; CDR3 DNA: TGTGCCAGCAGCCCCATGGGGGACTTCACCTACGAGCAGTACTTC; CDR3 protein: CASSPMGDFTYEQYF
V gene: TRBV7-9; CDR3 length: 12; clone size: .; J gene: TRBJ1-4; D gene: .; CDR3 DNA: TGTGCCAGCAGTACCCGAGGTGAAAAACTGTTTTTT; CDR3 protein: CASSTRGEKLFF
V gene: TRBV7-2; CDR3 length: 15; clone size: .; J gene: TRBJ2-3; D gene: TRBD2; CDR3 DNA: TGTGCCAGCAGCCCCCGACTAGCGGGGGAAGACACGCAGTATTTT; CDR3 protein: CASSPRLAGEDTQYF
V gene: TRBV24-1; CDR3 length: 15; clone size: .; J gene: TRBJ2-7; D gene: TRBD1; CDR3 DNA: TGTGCCACCAGTGATCAGAGGACAGGGGGCTACGAGCAGTACTTC; CDR3 protein: CATSDQRTGGYEQYF
V gene: TRBV3-1; CDR3 length: 11; clone size: few; J gene: TRBJ2-3; D gene: .; CDR3 DNA: TGTGCCAGCAGCCACCGGGATACGCAGTATTTT; CDR3 protein: CASSHRDTQYF
V gene: TRBV7-9; CDR3 length: 15; clone size: .; J gene: TRBJ2-5; D gene: .; CDR3 DNA: TGTGCCAGCAGCGCGGGACTCATTAGGGGGGAGACCCAGTACTTC; CDR3 protein: CASSAGLIRGETQYF
V gene: TRBV20-1; CDR3 length: 13; clone size: .; J gene: TRBJ2-1; D gene: .; CDR3 DNA: TGCAGTGCTCGCGCCGCACAGGGACATGAGCAGTTCTTC; CDR3 protein: CSARAAQGHEQFF
V gene: TRBV15; CDR3 length: 15; clone size: few; J gene: TRBJ2-2; D gene: .; CDR3 DNA: TGTGCCACCAGCGCCTCGCGGTGGATCCACGGGGAGCTGTTTTTT; CDR3 protein: CATSASRWIHGELFF
V gene: TRBV7-3; CDR3 length: 14; clone size: .; J gene: TRBJ1-1; D gene: .; CDR3 DNA: TGTGCCAGCACCCCGGGGGGGATGAACACTGAAGCTTTCTTT; CDR3 protein: CASTPGGMNTEAFF
V gene: TRBV28; CDR3 length: 16; clone size: few; J gene: TRBJ2-7; D gene: TRBD2; CDR3 DNA: TGTGCCAGCAGTTTCTGGGGACTAAGCGGAGTGTACGAGCAGTACTTC; CDR3 protein: CASSFWGLSGVYEQYF
V gene: TRBV10-3; CDR3 length: 19; clone size: .; J gene: TRBJ2-5; D gene: TRBD2; CDR3 DNA: TGTGCCACGGTCATTCTAGCGGGAGGGCCGAATAAAGCGGGCGAGACCCAGTACTTC; CDR3 protein: CATVILAGGPNKAGETQYF
V gene: TRBV20-1; CDR3 length: 16; clone size: few; J gene: TRBJ2-5; D gene: TRBD2; CDR3 DNA: TGCAGTGCTAGATTGGGTAGCGGGGGTTCAATGGAGACCCAGTACTTC; CDR3 protein: CSARLGSGGSMETQYF
V gene: TRBV4-2; CDR3 length: 16; clone size: few; J gene: TRBJ2-5; D gene: TRBD2; CDR3 DNA: TGTGCCAGCAGCCAAGATCTCGGACTAGCGGGAGAGACCCAGTACTTC; CDR3 protein: CASSQDLGLAGETQYF
V gene: TRBV6-5; CDR3 length: 15; clone size: .; J gene: TRBJ1-4; D gene: TRBD1; CDR3 DNA: TGTGCCAGCAGTCAGACAGGGGGCGAGGTTGAAAAACTGTTTTTT; CDR3 protein: CASSQTGGEVEKLFF
V gene: TRBV20-1; CDR3 length: 14; clone size: .; J gene: TRBJ2-5; D gene: .; CDR3 DNA: TGCAGTGCTAGACCCGGGGCCAGACAAGAGACCCAGTACTTC; CDR3 protein: CSARPGARQETQYF
V gene: TRBV14; CDR3 length: 14; clone size: .; J gene: TRBJ2-7; D gene: .; CDR3 DNA: TGTGCCAGCAGCCCCCGGGCCCAAGCCTACGAGCAGTACTTC; CDR3 protein: CASSPRAQAYEQYF
V gene: TRBV6-1; CDR3 length: 15; clone size: .; J gene: TRBJ2-1; D gene: .; CDR3 DNA: TGCGCCGCGAGTCTTACCCACGGCTCCTACAATGAGCAGTTCTTC; CDR3 protein: CAASLTHGSYNEQFF
V gene: TRBV5-1; CDR3 length: 15; clone size: .; J gene: TRBJ2-1; D gene: .; CDR3 DNA: TGCGCCAGCAGCCCCGTGGGGATTCGTTACAATGAGCAGTTCTTC; CDR3 protein: CASSPVGIRYNEQFF
V gene: TRBV29-1; CDR3 length: 15; clone size: .; J gene: TRBJ2-5; D gene: .; CDR3 DNA: TGCAGCGTTGAACTTATGGGACGCCTGGGAGAGACCCAGTACTTC; CDR3 protein: CSVELMGRLGETQYF
V gene: TRBV6-6; CDR3 length: 13; clone size: .; J gene: TRBJ2-2; D gene: .; CDR3 DNA: TGTGCCAGCAGCCCGTTTTTGTCTGGGGAGCTGTTTTTT; CDR3 protein: CASSPFLSGELFF
V gene: TRBV11-2; CDR3 length: 18; clone size: once; J gene: TRBJ2-3; D gene: .; CDR3 DNA: TGTGCCAGCAGCAGGCGGCCGAAGGGGTTCGAGGACACAGATACGCAGTATTTT; CDR3 protein: CASSRRPKGFEDTDTQYF
V gene: TRBV29-1; CDR3 length: 13; clone size: .; J gene: TRBJ2-2; D gene: .; CDR3 DNA: TGCAGCGTGTTAGGATCGAACACCGGGGAGCTGTTTTTT; CDR3 protein: CSVLGSNTGELFF
V gene: TRBV12-3/TRBV12-4; CDR3 length: 14; clone size: .; J gene: TRBJ1-1; D gene: .; CDR3 DNA: TGTGCCAGCAGCACGTCCCCCCCGGGCACTGAAGCTTTCTTT; CDR3 protein: CASSTSPPGTEAFF
V gene: TRBV7-2; CDR3 length: 15; clone size: .; J gene: TRBJ2-1; D gene: TRBD2; CDR3 DNA: TGTGCCAGCAGCCCAACTAGCGGGAGGTGGAATGAGCAGTTCTTC; CDR3 protein: CASSPTSGRWNEQFF
V gene: TRBV19; CDR3 length: 15; clone size: few; J gene: TRBJ2-1; D gene: TRBD1; CDR3 DNA: TGTGCCAGTAGTGCCCCGGGACAGGGCCACAATGAGCAGTTCTTC; CDR3 protein: CASSAPGQGHNEQFF
V gene: TRBV3-1; CDR3 length: 17; clone size: .; J gene: TRBJ2-5; D gene: TRBD2; CDR3 DNA: TGTGCCAGCAGCCAAGGGTACAGGACTAGCTCCCGAGAGACCCAGTACTTC; CDR3 protein: CASSQGYRTSSRETQYF
V gene: TRBV5-1; CDR3 length: 15; clone size: once; J gene: TRBJ1-3; D gene: TRBD1; CDR3 DNA: TGCGCCAGCAGCGGGGGGACAGGGACTGGAAACACCATATATTTT; CDR3 protein: CASSGGTGTGNTIYF
V gene: TRBV28; CDR3 length: 13; clone size: .; J gene: TRBJ2-7; D gene: .; CDR3 DNA: TGTGCCAGCATGGAGTATGTACAGGGCGAGCAGTACTTC; CDR3 protein: CASMEYVQGEQYF
V gene: TRBV6-6; CDR3 length: 15; clone size: .; J gene: TRBJ2-5; D gene: .; CDR3 DNA: TGTGCCAGCAGCCAACCCGGGGGCGGACAAGAGACCCAGTACTTC; CDR3 protein: CASSQPGGGQETQYF
V gene: TRBV7-2; CDR3 length: 17; clone size: once; J gene: TRBJ2-7; D gene: .; CDR3 DNA: TGTGCCAGCAGCCTAACTTCCACCGCAGGGATCTCCTACGAGCAGTACTTC; CDR3 protein: CASSLTSTAGISYEQYF
V gene: TRBV28; CDR3 length: 14; clone size: .; J gene: TRBJ2-7; D gene: .; CDR3 DNA: TGTGCCAGCACCCCTCTCGGGAGCTCCTACGAGCAGTACTTC; CDR3 protein: CASTPLGSSYEQYF
V gene: TRBV28; CDR3 length: 16; clone size: .; J gene: TRBJ2-2; D gene: TRBD1; CDR3 DNA: TGTGCCAGCACCAGCGACAGGGGCCGAGAGGGTGGGGAGCTGTTTTTT; CDR3 protein: CASTSDRGREGGELFF